The rows below give T cell receptor beta chains drawn from one sample of a study of blood T cell repertoires in COVID-19. Only in-frame clones appear in the TCRdb table, and some are missing; sequencing was by immunoSEQ multiplex PCR. The table lists roughly 440,000 clones, more than 70% of them singletons. Specimen: peripheral blood. These TCRs come from a woman in her fifties or sixties with COVID-19, enrolled during active disease. CDR3s include the opening cysteine and the closing phenylalanine or tryptophan. Fields, in order: J gene, V gene, D gene, clone size, CDR3 DNA, CDR3 protein. The D gene is left open where the match is weak. Clone size appears in some rows only: once, few, many, or a class for an expanded clone.

TRBJ1-5 | TRBV2 | TRBD1 | - | TGTGCCAGCAAGACAGGGTTTAGCAATCAGCCCCAGCATTTT | CASKTGFSNQPQHF
TRBJ2-7 | TRBV5-4 | TRBD1 | - | TGTGCCAGCAGCTCCGACAGGGTCGAGCAGTACTTC | CASSSDRVEQYF
TRBJ2-1 | TRBV19 | TRBD1 | - | TGTGCCAGTAGTACTCCTTGGGGGGGACAGGGATGGTCGGAGCAGTTCTTC | CASSTPWGGQGWSEQFF
TRBJ2-7 | TRBV11-3 | - | - | TGTGCCAGCAGCTTAGGAGGGCTAGGGGAGCAGTACTTC | CASSLGGLGEQYF
TRBJ1-3 | TRBV10-3 | - | - | TGTGCCATCAGTGAGCGAGTTGAAAACACCATATATTTT | CAISERVENTIYF
TRBJ2-3 | TRBV19 | TRBD2 | - | TGTGCCAGTAGTATATCTAGCGGGGGGGCGGGTTTTCAGTATTTT | CASSISSGGAGFQYF
TRBJ1-1 | TRBV7-8 | - | - | TGTGCCAGCAGCTTGGGCCGACGGCCCACTGAAGCTTTCTTT | CASSLGRRPTEAFF
TRBJ1-3 | TRBV19 | - | - | TGTGCCAGTAGACGGGCGGGCACGCCTGGAAACACCATATATTTT | CASRRAGTPGNTIYF
TRBJ2-5 | TRBV5-4 | TRBD2 | few | TGTGCCACCGTTAGCGGGGGGGCAGGAGAGACCCAGTACTTC | CATVSGGAGETQYF
TRBJ2-1 | TRBV12-3/TRBV12-4 | - | - | TGTGCCAGCTTCACGAGGAACCACAATGAGCAGTTCTTC | CASFTRNHNEQFF
TRBJ2-3 | TRBV19 | TRBD1 | - | TGTGCCAGTAGGGACAGGGGGCAAAGCACAGATACGCAGTATTTT | CASRDRGQSTDTQYF
TRBJ2-7 | TRBV5-1 | - | - | TGCGCCAGCAGCTTGGACAGGGACTACGAGCAGTACTTC | CASSLDRDYEQYF
TRBJ1-5 | TRBV2 | - | few | TGTGCCAGCAGCTCCGGGACATATAACAATCAGCCCCAGCATTTT | CASSSGTYNNQPQHF
TRBJ2-7 | TRBV6-5 | - | - | TGTGCCAGCAGGCAGAGGGCCGTGGACGAGCAGTACTTC | CASRQRAVDEQYF
TRBJ1-2 | TRBV28 | - | once | TGTGCCAGCTATGAGCCGGCAGGGGATGACTATGGCTACACCTTC | CASYEPAGDDYGYTF
TRBJ2-1 | TRBV18 | - | once | TGTGCCAGCTCCGAAGGGCGGGCAGCTTTTTACAATGAGCAGTTCTTC | CASSEGRAAFYNEQFF
TRBJ1-3 | TRBV29-1 | - | once | TGCAGCGTTGTCACTGGAAACACCATATATTTT | CSVVTGNTIYF
TRBJ2-1 | TRBV28 | TRBD2 | - | TGTGCCAGCAGATCGTGGGGCGGGGGGAATGAGCAGTTCTTC | CASRSWGGGNEQFF
TRBJ1-1 | TRBV2 | TRBD1 | - | TGTGCCATAAATGACAGGGCTGTTGGTGAAGCTTTCTTT | CAINDRAVGEAFF
TRBJ1-1 | TRBV10-3 | - | - | TGTGCCATCAGTGAGTCACAGGGTAGAGACGTCACTGAAGCTTTCTTT | CAISESQGRDVTEAFF
TRBJ1-6 | TRBV7-2 | - | - | TGTGCCAGCAGCCGGGGGGACGGAAATTCACCCCTCCACTTT | CASSRGDGNSPLHF
TRBJ2-6 | TRBV28 | TRBD1 | - | TGTGCCAGCAGTGTCACGCAGGGGGCTAGTGGGGCCAACGTCCTGACTTTC | CASSVTQGASGANVLTF
TRBJ1-2 | TRBV6-5 | - | - | TGTGCCAGCAGTTTACAGGGAACCGGGGAAGGCTACACCTTC | CASSLQGTGEGYTF
TRBJ1-4 | TRBV7-9 | - | - | TGTGCCAGCAGCTTAGGGACAGTACCAACTAATGAAAAACTGTTTTTT | CASSLGTVPTNEKLFF
TRBJ1-6 | TRBV5-1 | TRBD1 | - | TGCGCCAGCAGCTTGGGGGACAGCTCCTATAATTCACCCCTCCACTTT | CASSLGDSSYNSPLHF
TRBJ1-1 | TRBV6-1 | - | - | TGTGCCAGCAGTGAAGGGAGGCGGTCCAGTGGAGACTTT | CASSEGRRSSGDF
TRBJ1-5 | TRBV30 | - | - | TGTGCCTGGAGTGAGAACACAGATCAGCCCCAGCATTTT | CAWSENTDQPQHF
TRBJ1-5 | TRBV6-6 | - | - | TGTGCCAGCAGTACATCCCTTGGGGCCCAGCCCCAGCATTTT | CASSTSLGAQPQHF
TRBJ2-1 | TRBV3-1/TRBV3-2 | - | - | TGTGCCAGCAGCCACACAGGGTTCCATGAGCAGTTCTTC | CASSHTGFHEQFF
TRBJ1-1 | TRBV7-9 | - | once | TGTGCCAGCAGCCTACAGTTTGAAGCTTTCTTT | CASSLQFEAFF
TRBJ1-1 | TRBV4-1 | - | - | TGCGCCAGCAGCCAAGTGGGAGTGAACACTGAAGCTTTCTTT | CASSQVGVNTEAFF
TRBJ1-4 | TRBV10-3 | TRBD1 | - | TGTGCCATCAGCCCGTCAGGGGGCGAGAATGAAAAACTGTTTTTT | CAISPSGGENEKLFF
TRBJ2-7 | TRBV28 | TRBD2 | - | TGTGCCAGCAGGCCTCCTACTAGCGGGGGTGCCTACGAGCAGTACTTC | CASRPPTSGGAYEQYF
TRBJ1-4 | TRBV3-1/TRBV3-2 | - | - | TGTGCCAGCAGCCAATGGGCCAGGGCAGGGGAGTTCGGTGAAAAACTGTTTTTT | CASSQWARAGEFGEKLFF
TRBJ1-3 | TRBV24-1 | - | - | TGTGCCACCAGTGACTTACCGTCTACTGGAAACACCATATATTTT | CATSDLPSTGNTIYF